The 17 T cell receptor beta chains in this list originate from one sample, sequenced in a study of cytomegalovirus exposure and HLA in healthy donors. Measured with immunoSEQ multiplex PCR; TCRdb has only the in-frame clones, and not every one. The table records roughly 330,000 clones, 87% of them present only once. The sequenced sample consisted of PBMCs. The receptor set was obtained from a woman aged 30 to 39 in good health and CMV-seropositive.

This clone was recorded once. The rearrangement links TRBV7-6 to TRBJ2-7; D is unclear. The germline gives CDR1 SGHVS, CDR2 FNYEAQ. V was clipped by 2 bases and J by 2 bases, with 4 bases between them. The CDR3 is made up of 12 amino acids. The chain's CDR3 is CASSLTPYEQYF. For the CDR3, the DNA is TGTGCCAGCAGCTTAACTCCCTACGAGCAGTACTTC. Filled out from reference TRBV7-6 and TRBJ2-7, the complete variable domain reads GAGVSQSPRYKVTKRGQDVALRCDPISGHVSLYWYRQALGQGPEFLTYFNYEAQQDKSGLPNDRFSAERPEGSISTLTIQRTEQRDSAMYRCASSLTPYEQYFGPGTRLTVT.

This clone showed up just once. The chain carries TRBV27 and TRBJ2-1; possible D gene TRBD2, 5 bases. This CDR3 region has 16 residues. Germline V gene data show CDR1 as MNHEY and CDR2 as SMNVEV (reference sequence). V lost 2 bases and J lost 4, with 15 bases in between. CDR3 protein: CASSLEPAAPYNEQFF. In nucleotides, the CDR3 is TGTGCCAGCAGTTTAGAGCCAGCGGCACCGTACAATGAGCAGTTCTTC.

The V call is TRBV7-8, the J call TRBJ1-2; 8 bases are a match to TRBD1. V trimming: 0 bases; J trimming: 6 bases; junction bases outside the gene matches: 6. The CDR3 has 15 amino acids. The germline V gene encodes CDR1 SGHVS and CDR2 FQNEAQ. The CDR3 spells CASSLARTGTHGYTF. CDR3 in DNA: TGTGCCAGCAGCTTAGCCAGGACAGGGACCCATGGCTACACCTTC.

The chain has TRBV4-2 and TRBJ2-7; D might be TRBD2 (6 bases). Between the trimmed V and J ends, which lost 5 bases and 5 bases, there was a span of 10 bases. Germline V gene lookup returns CDR1 LGHNA and CDR2 YNFKEQ. The CDR3 is 12 residues long. CDR3 nucleotides: TGTGCCAGCAGCGGAGGGGCCCACGAGCAGTACTTC. It is translated as CASSGGAHEQYF.

This clone was seen only once. The V call is TRBV9, the J call TRBJ2-7; D may match TRBD1 or TRBD2 (5 bases each). V was trimmed by 4 bases and J by 4 bases, leaving 15 bases between them. This CDR3 spans 14 amino acids. In germline, CDR1 is SGDLS, CDR2 YYNGEE. The CDR3 DNA sequence: TGTGCCAGCAGCCTCGGGACCGGACGATACGAGCAGTACTTC. Translating it yields CASSLGTGRYEQYF.

The genes are TRBV19 and TRBJ1-4; D call uncertain. The CDR3 runs to 13 residues. The germline V and J ends were trimmed by 7 bases and 5 bases, with 11 bases remaining between them. Per germline, CDR1 LNHDA and CDR2 SQIVND (reference sequence). The CDR3 spells CASIAHGNEKLFF. As DNA, the CDR3 is TGTGCCAGTATCGCCCACGGAAATGAAAAACTGTTTTTT. Filled out from reference TRBV19 and TRBJ1-4, the complete variable domain reads DGGITQSPKYLFRKEGQNVTLSCEQNLNHDAMYWYRQDPGQGLRLIYYSQIVNDFQKGDIAEGYSVSREKKESFPLTVTSAQKNPTAFYLCASIAHGNEKLFFGSGTQLSVL.

The V gene is TRBV6-5, the J gene TRBJ2-7; D tentatively fits TRBD1 or TRBD2 (5 bases each). The CDR3 spans 14 residues. V lost 6 bases, J lost 0 bases, and 12 bases lay in between. CDR1 is MNHEY and CDR2 is SVGAGI in the germline V gene. The CDR3 region has the DNA TGTGCCAGCAGCAGCCAGAGGGGCTCCTACGAGCAGTACTTC. Its translation: CASSSQRGSYEQYF.

The V gene is TRBV18, the J gene TRBJ2-6; D gene ambiguous. V lost 3 bases and J lost 0, with 18 bases in between. The CDR3 runs 19 residues. The germline CDR1 and CDR2 sequences are KGHSH and LQKENI. The CDR3 here is CASSPGFGSPLSGANVLTF. CDR3 nucleotides: TGTGCCAGCTCACCGGGGTTCGGGTCCCCCCTCTCTGGGGCCAACGTCCTGACTTTC.

V is TRBV13 and J is TRBJ2-5; D may be TRBD1 or TRBD2 (6 bases each). The CDR3 totals 14 residues. Trimming removed 5 bases at V and 5 bases at J, with 15 bases between. Germline CDR1 PRHDT, CDR2 FYEKMQ (reference sequence). DNA for the CDR3: TGTGCCAGCAGCCCGACTAGAGGGGGTGAGACCCAGTACTTC. This translates into CASSPTRGGETQYF.

This clone was counted once. The chain joins TRBV27 to TRBJ1-1; a possible D gene is TRBD1 (6 bases). Per germline, CDR1 MNHEY and CDR2 SMNVEV (reference sequence). The ends were cut back, 2 bases at V and 7 bases at J, with 14 bases in the middle. The CDR3 contains 14 residues. CDR3 protein: CASSLRAGEIEAFF. The CDR3 DNA reads TGTGCCAGCAGTTTACGCGCAGGGGAGATTGAAGCTTTCTTT.

This clone was seen a handful of times. The rearrangement uses TRBV18 and TRBJ2-7; 13 bases fit TRBD2. After removal of 3 bases from V and 7 bases from J, the junction contained 15 bases not matched to a gene. Germline values: CDR1 KGHSH, CDR2 LQKENI. This CDR3 has 18 residues. The CDR3 sequence is CASSPDRIGLAGAGEQYF. The CDR3 DNA reads as TGTGCCAGCTCACCCGACAGAATCGGACTAGCGGGAGCAGGGGAGCAGTACTTC.

The chain is built from TRBV13 and TRBJ1-1, with 8 bases identical to TRBD1. This CDR3 comprises 13 residues. Germline trimming cut 4 bases from V and 7 bases from J; bases unmatched to any gene: 5. Germline CDR1 and CDR2: PRHDT and FYEKMQ (reference sequence). Here the CDR3 DNA reads TGTGCCAGCAGCTCCCAGGGGGCGGTTGAAGCTTTCTTT. This gives the protein CASSSQGAVEAFF.

This sequence joins TRBV19 and TRBJ2-5, with 7 nucleotides matching TRBD1. The CDR3 has 16 residues. Germline loops: CDR1 LNHDA, CDR2 SQIVND (reference sequence). The ends lost 3 bases at V and 5 bases at J; junction bases unmatched: 12. CDR3 sequence reads: CASSIRQGSVSETQYF. As DNA, the CDR3 is TGTGCCAGTAGTATTAGACAGGGCAGCGTTTCGGAGACCCAGTACTTC.

This clone was observed a few times. The V gene is TRBV7-2, the J gene TRBJ2-7; the match to TRBD2 covers 9 bases. Trimming removed 4 bases from V and 5 bases from J; junction bases left unmatched: 9. The length of the CDR3 is 15 residues. Per germline, CDR1 SGHTA and CDR2 FQGNSA. The CDR3 reads CASSSLAGRVHEQYF. The CDR3 bases are TGTGCCAGCAGCTCGCTAGCGGGAAGGGTCCACGAGCAGTACTTC.

The genes are TRBV28 and TRBJ2-7; 12 bases line up with TRBD2. This CDR3 has 18 amino acids. Trimming cost V 2 bases and J 0 bases; bases outside gene matches: 8. From germline, CDR1 is MDHEN and CDR2 SYDVKM. The CDR3 sequence is CASSLVASGRAGSYEQYF. The CDR3 DNA follows: TGTGCCAGCAGTTTAGTCGCTAGCGGGAGGGCGGGCTCCTACGAGCAGTACTTC.

The chain combines TRBV25-1 with TRBJ2-4, with 7 bases matching TRBD1. This CDR3 has 14 residues. The junction had 1 base not matched to a gene; V was cut back by 4 bases and J by 1 base. The germline V gene has CDR1 MGHDK and CDR2 SYGVNS. In DNA, the CDR3 is TGTGCCAGCAGTGCGACAGGGGCCAAAAACATTCAGTACTTC. Its protein is CASSATGAKNIQYF.

CDR3: CASSATGNRVEAFF. In DNA, the CDR3 is TGTGCCAGCAGCGCCACAGGGAATAGAGTTGAAGCTTTCTTT. The chain carries TRBV6-1 and TRBJ1-1, with D perhaps TRBD1 (6 bases). Trimming took 6 bases from V and 7 from J, leaving 18 bases between them. This CDR3 region has 14 residues. Germline loops: CDR1 MNHNS, CDR2 SASEGT.